One sample yielded the 25 T cell receptor beta chains listed below, sequenced in a study of T cell responses to AZD1222 COVID-19 vaccine. Repertoires were generated with immunoSEQ multiplex PCR, while TCRdb's copy carries only in-frame clones and drops some. The data contain some 100,000 clones, roughly 89% of them singletons. The material was peripheral blood, obtained on day 0 of AZD1222 vaccination. The source of these receptors is an adult in good health.

The J gene is TRBJ2-7, the V gene TRBV6-5; TRBD1 matches at 9 bases. V trimming: 2 bases; J trimming: 5 bases; junction bases outside the gene matches: 7. This CDR3 has 15 amino acids. Germline lookup yields CDR1 MNHEY and CDR2 SVGAGI. In nucleotides, the CDR3 is TGTGCCAGCAGTTACGAGGCGACAGGGGGAAACGAGCAGTACTTC. Its translation is CASSYEATGGNEQYF.

The chain combines TRBV5-1 with TRBJ2-1; possible D gene TRBD1, 6 bases. The V gene lost 0 bases and the J gene lost 2 bases, with 12 bases spanning the gap. The germline V gene encodes CDR1 SGHRS and CDR2 YFSETQ. The CDR3 covers 16 residues. The DNA of the CDR3 is TGCGCCAGCAGCTTGGGCGACAGGAGGCCCTACAATGAGCAGTTCTTC. Translation: CASSLGDRRPYNEQFF.

A single count supports this clone. The chain uses TRBV18 and TRBJ2-1; 15 nucleotides line up with TRBD2. The V gene's germline CDR1 is KGHSH and CDR2 LQKENI. V was pared by 1 base and J by 5 bases, with 3 bases of the junction left unmatched. The CDR3 has 17 amino acids. This CDR3 is CASSPRRTSGGDNEQFF. CDR3 DNA: TGTGCCAGCTCACCACGTCGGACTAGCGGGGGGGACAATGAGCAGTTCTTC.

The chain recombines TRBV27 with TRBJ1-4; 7 nucleotides match TRBD1. With V trimmed by 5 bases and J by 4 bases, 10 bases remained unmatched. The CDR3 has 16 residues. CDR1 is MNHEY, CDR2 SMNVEV, per germline (reference sequence). CDR3 coding DNA: TGTGCCAGCAGTAGGTGGGGGGGACAGCGTAATGAAAAACTGTTTTTT. This encodes CASSRWGGQRNEKLFF.

The V and J genes are TRBV15 and TRBJ2-5, with 7 bases aligning to TRBD2. The CDR3 has 15 amino acids. Germline V gene lookup returns CDR1 LNHNV and CDR2 YYDKDF (reference sequence). Trimming at V came to 5 bases and at J to 4 bases, leaving 10 bases not matched to a gene. The DNA of the CDR3 is TGTGCCACCAGCGTAGGCGGGGGAAGGCGAGAGACCCAGTACTTC. It translates to CATSVGGGRRETQYF.

This chain links TRBV10-3 with TRBJ2-7, with 9 bases identical to TRBD2. J lost 0 bases, V lost 1 base, and 1 base had no gene match. Germline CDR1 is ENHRY and CDR2 is SYGVKD. This CDR3 has 15 residues. CDR3 sequence reads: CAISELAGASYEQYF. CDR3 nucleotide sequence: TGTGCCATCAGTGAGTTAGCGGGGGCCTCCTACGAGCAGTACTTC.

This clone was recorded a few times. V gene TRBV7-9 combines with J gene TRBJ1-1; D uncertain. This CDR3 region has 14 residues. Germline V gene lookup returns CDR1 SEHNR and CDR2 FQNEAQ (reference sequence). V lost 1 base to trimming and J lost 3 bases, with 9 bases between them. The CDR3 sequence: CASSLGSFHTEAFF. The CDR3 coding sequence is TGTGCCAGCAGCTTAGGGTCTTTTCACACTGAAGCTTTCTTT.

Written as DNA, the CDR3 is TGTGCCACCAGCAGAGATTTACAGGACCCCCAGCATTTT. Protein product: CATSRDLQDPQHF. This chain links TRBV15 with TRBJ1-5; tentative D call: TRBD1 (5 bases). The CDR3 covers 13 residues. The germline V gene encodes CDR1 LNHNV and CDR2 YYDKDF (reference sequence). V shed 0 bases and J shed 10 bases, with 10 bases lying between them.

This sequence joins TRBV5-1 and TRBJ1-2; 9 bases are shared with TRBD1. The trim removed 4 bases at V and 2 bases at J, leaving 6 bases unmatched. In germline, CDR1 is SGHRS, CDR2 YFSETQ. The CDR3 is 15 amino acids. CDR3 nucleotide sequence: TGCGCCAGCAGCGCGAGGACAGGGGACAACTATGGCTACACCTTC. As protein: CASSARTGDNYGYTF.

The V call is TRBV2, the J call TRBJ2-1, with 8 nucleotides matching TRBD1. The CDR3 runs to 11 residues. V was clipped by 4 bases and J by 14 bases; unmatched bases: 4. From germline, CDR1 is SNHLY and CDR2 FYNNEI. The CDR3 bases are TGTGCCAGCAGTGTAAAGACAGGGGAGTTCTTC. Its translation is CASSVKTGEFF.

V and J are TRBV3-1 (or the pseudogene TRBV3-2) and TRBJ1-2; D might be TRBD1 (5 bases). Trimming took off 3 bases at V and 4 bases at J, with 9 bases between the two ends. This CDR3 is 13 amino acids long. CDR1 and CDR2 (germline): LGHDT, YNNKEL (reference sequence). The CDR3 DNA is TGTGCCAGCAGCCAGGGGCAGGGCTATGGCTACACCTTC. Its translation is CASSQGQGYGYTF.

The V gene is TRBV29-1, the J gene TRBJ1-2; no clear D. This CDR3 has 12 residues. The ends were cut back, 6 bases at V and 7 bases at J, with 15 bases in the middle. CDR1 SQVTM and CDR2 ANQGSEA come from the germline V gene. The chain's CDR3 is CSVGPSGPGYTF. CDR3 bases: TGCAGCGTGGGCCCCTCCGGGCCTGGCTACACCTTC.

The chain uses TRBV12-5 and TRBJ1-2; 7 bases fit TRBD1. Germline V gene sequence: CDR1 LGHNT, CDR2 FRNRAP. V shed 6 bases and J 5 bases; nucleotides not matched to a gene: 9. CDR3 length: 14 amino acids. CDR3 coding DNA: TGTGCTAGTGGAAACAGGGGAGCGTGGTATGGCTACACCTTC. It specifies CASGNRGAWYGYTF.

The genes are TRBV6-2 or TRBV6-3 and TRBJ1-1, with 10 positions matching TRBD1. CDR3 length equals 19 residues. J lost 3 bases, V lost 2 bases, and 15 bases had no gene match. CDR1 is MNHEY and CDR2 is SVGEGT in the germline V gene. The CDR3 nucleotides are TGTGCCAGCAGTTACGCCTCGGACAGGGGGTACCGGGGATACACTGAAGCTTTCTTT. Protein product: CASSYASDRGYRGYTEAFF.

This clone was observed a single time. This rearrangement joins TRBV6-5 to TRBJ1-5, with TRBD1 as a possible D gene (6 bases). Germline CDR1 reads MNHEY; CDR2 reads SVGAGI. The V end was cut by 8 bases, the J end by 5 bases, with 16 bases between. This CDR3 is built from 14 residues. CDR3 DNA sequence: TGTGCCAGCGCCCCTAGCGGACAGTATCAGCCCCAGCATTTT. It translates to CASAPSGQYQPQHF.

This chain joins TRBV4-1 and TRBJ1-4; 7 nucleotides agree with TRBD1. Unmatched junction bases numbered 3, after V lost 0 bases and J lost 5 bases. The CDR3 length is 15 residues. CDR1 and CDR2 from the germline V gene are MGHRA and YSYEKL. Written as DNA, the CDR3 is TGCGCCAGCAGCCAAGAACCGGGACAGAATGAAAAACTGTTTTTT. It codes for CASSQEPGQNEKLFF.

This rearrangement joins TRBV23-1 to TRBJ1-6, with D unresolved. TRBV23-1 has ORF status, its function being uncertain. V was cut by 4 bases and J by 5 bases, with 15 bases left in between. This CDR3 region has 16 residues. The CDR3 nucleotides are TGCGCCAGCAGTCTAGCTGCGGCCCGCCATAATTCACCCCTCCACTTT. It translates to CASSLAAARHNSPLHF.

This clone showed up just once. The chain has TRBV19 and TRBJ2-6; D ambiguous. Trimming took off 1 base at V and 0 bases at J, with 10 bases between the two ends. There are 17 residues in the CDR3. Germline CDR1 LNHDA, CDR2 SQIVND (reference sequence). DNA for the CDR3: TGTGCCAGTAGTATAGTGACCTTTATCTCTGGGGCCAACGTCCTGACTTTC. This encodes CASSIVTFISGANVLTF. The variable domain in full, completed from reference TRBV19 and TRBJ2-6, reads DGGITQSPKYLFRKEGQNVTLSCEQNLNHDAMYWYRQDPGQGLRLIYYSQIVNDFQKGDIAEGYSVSREKKESFPLTVTSAQKNPTAFYLCASSIVTFISGANVLTFGAGSRLTVL.

The chain couples TRBV6-5 to TRBJ1-1; 8 bases are a match to TRBD1. The CDR3 extends over 15 amino acids. Germline values: CDR1 MNHEY, CDR2 SVGAGI. V lost 1 base, J lost 1 base, and 2 bases stayed unmatched. This chain's CDR3 is CASSYWTGRNTEAFF. In DNA form, the CDR3 reads TGTGCCAGCAGTTACTGGACAGGGAGGAACACTGAAGCTTTCTTT.

This clone is a singleton in its sample. The chain is built from TRBV5-1 and TRBJ1-6; tentative D call: TRBD1 (5 bases). The germline CDR1 and CDR2 sequences are SGHRS and YFSETQ. The CDR3 contains 16 residues. Trimming shortened V by 2 bases and J by 0 bases, and 9 bases separated the two germline ends. CDR3 region: CASSLEGSSYNSPLHF. DNA for the CDR3: TGCGCCAGCAGCTTAGAGGGGAGCTCCTATAATTCACCCCTCCACTTT.

This clone was seen a single time. This chain links TRBV6-5 with TRBJ1-4; D remains ambiguous. CDR3 length: 13 residues. The V gene lost 4 bases and the J gene lost 5 bases, with 8 bases spanning the gap. Germline lookup yields CDR1 MNHEY and CDR2 SVGAGI. CDR3 sequence reads: CASSWRQNEKLFF. DNA of the CDR3: TGTGCCAGCAGTTGGCGTCAGAATGAAAAACTGTTTTTT.

The chain couples TRBV9 to TRBJ2-1; D not resolved. This CDR3 region has 14 residues. Looked up from germline, CDR1 is SGDLS and CDR2 is YYNGEE. Deletions cut 0 bases from V and 2 bases from J, with 6 bases between. CDR3 region: CASSVGGTYNEQFF. For the CDR3, the DNA is TGTGCCAGCAGCGTAGGGGGTACCTACAATGAGCAGTTCTTC.

This sequence joins TRBV18 and TRBJ2-2; D is ambiguous. CDR1 and CDR2 from the germline V gene are KGHSH and LQKENI. The CDR3 extends over 11 amino acids. V lost 5 bases to trimming and J lost 4 bases, with 2 bases between them. The CDR3 region has the DNA TGTGCCAGCTCATCCACCGGGGAGCTGTTTTTT. Translation: CASSSTGELFF.

The rearrangement links TRBV11-2 to TRBJ2-1; 8 bases align to TRBD1. The CDR3 spans 15 residues. V lost 5 bases to trimming and J lost 9 bases; unmatched junction nucleotides: 12. Germline CDR1 is SGHAT and CDR2 is FQNNGV. The CDR3 spells CASSPRPGGFGEQFF. DNA for the CDR3: TGTGCCAGCAGCCCGAGGCCAGGGGGCTTTGGTGAGCAGTTCTTC.

There are a few counts of this clone. The rearrangement links TRBV2 to TRBJ1-5; D is ambiguous. This CDR3 has 12 residues. Germline CDR1 reads SNHLY; CDR2 reads FYNNEI. With 6 bases removed from V and 7 bases from J, the gap between germline ends came to 10 bases. The CDR3 nucleotides read TGTGCCAGCAGCCGGTGGAAACAGCCCCAGCATTTT. This gives the protein CASSRWKQPQHF.